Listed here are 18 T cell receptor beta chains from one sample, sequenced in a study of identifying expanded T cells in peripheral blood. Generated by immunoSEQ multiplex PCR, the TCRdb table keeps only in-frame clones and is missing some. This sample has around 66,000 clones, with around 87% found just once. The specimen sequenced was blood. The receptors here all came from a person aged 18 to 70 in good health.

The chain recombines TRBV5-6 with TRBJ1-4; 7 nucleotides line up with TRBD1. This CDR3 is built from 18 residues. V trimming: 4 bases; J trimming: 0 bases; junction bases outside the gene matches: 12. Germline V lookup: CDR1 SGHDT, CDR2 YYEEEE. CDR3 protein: CASSRGQQVPTTNEKLFF. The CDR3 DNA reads TGTGCCAGCAGCCGGGGACAGCAAGTCCCGACAACTAATGAAAAACTGTTTTTT. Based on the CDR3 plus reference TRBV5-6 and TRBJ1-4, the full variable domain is DAGVTQSPTHLIKTRGQQVTLRCSPKSGHDTVSWYQQALGQGPQFIFQYYEEEERQRGNFPDRFSGHQFPNYSSELNVNALLLGDSALYLCASSRGQQVPTTNEKLFFGSGTQLSVL.

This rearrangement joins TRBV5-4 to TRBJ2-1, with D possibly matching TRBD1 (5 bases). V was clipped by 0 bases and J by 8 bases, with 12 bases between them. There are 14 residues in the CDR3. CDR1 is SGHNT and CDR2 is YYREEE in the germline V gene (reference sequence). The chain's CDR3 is CASSLGLVGHEQFF. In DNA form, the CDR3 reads TGTGCCAGCAGCTTGGGACTCGTGGGGCATGAGCAGTTCTTC.

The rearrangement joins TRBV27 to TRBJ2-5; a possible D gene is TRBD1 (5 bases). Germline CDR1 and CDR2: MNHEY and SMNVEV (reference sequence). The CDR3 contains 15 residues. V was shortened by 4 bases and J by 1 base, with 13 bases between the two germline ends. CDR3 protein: CASSSWRTLQETQYF. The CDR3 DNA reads TGTGCCAGCAGTTCCTGGCGGACACTCCAAGAGACCCAGTACTTC.

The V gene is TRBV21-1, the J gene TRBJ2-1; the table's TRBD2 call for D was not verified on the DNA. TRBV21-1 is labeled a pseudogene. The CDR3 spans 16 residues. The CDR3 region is CASSKEKGLEYNEQFF. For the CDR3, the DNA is TGTGCCAGCAGCAAAGAGAAGGGACTAGAATACAATGAGCAGTTCTTC.

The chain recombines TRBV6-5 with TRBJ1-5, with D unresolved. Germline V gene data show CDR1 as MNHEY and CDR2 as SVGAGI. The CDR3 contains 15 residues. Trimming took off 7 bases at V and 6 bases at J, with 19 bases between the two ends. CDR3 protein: CASKGSGSSGQPQHF. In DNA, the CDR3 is TGTGCCAGCAAAGGTTCGGGCAGTTCGGGTCAGCCCCAGCATTTT.

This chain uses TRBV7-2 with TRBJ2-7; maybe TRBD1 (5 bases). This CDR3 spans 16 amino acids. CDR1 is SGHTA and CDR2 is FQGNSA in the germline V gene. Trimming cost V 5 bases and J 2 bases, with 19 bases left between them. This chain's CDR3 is CASSPPDTPYAYEQYF. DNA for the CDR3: TGTGCCAGCAGCCCCCCGGACACTCCGTACGCCTACGAGCAGTACTTC.

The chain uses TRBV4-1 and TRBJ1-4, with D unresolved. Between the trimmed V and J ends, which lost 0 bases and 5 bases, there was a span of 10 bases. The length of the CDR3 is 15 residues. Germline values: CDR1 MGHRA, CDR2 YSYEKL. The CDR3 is CASSQDQNGNEKLFF. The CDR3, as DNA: TGCGCCAGCAGCCAAGATCAAAACGGGAATGAAAAACTGTTTTTT.

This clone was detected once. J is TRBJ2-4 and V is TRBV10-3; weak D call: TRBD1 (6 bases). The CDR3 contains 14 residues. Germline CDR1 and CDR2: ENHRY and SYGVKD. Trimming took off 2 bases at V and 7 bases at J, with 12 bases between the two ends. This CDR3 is CAISEARGANIQYF. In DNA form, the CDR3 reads TGTGCCATCAGTGAGGCCAGGGGTGCGAACATTCAGTACTTC.

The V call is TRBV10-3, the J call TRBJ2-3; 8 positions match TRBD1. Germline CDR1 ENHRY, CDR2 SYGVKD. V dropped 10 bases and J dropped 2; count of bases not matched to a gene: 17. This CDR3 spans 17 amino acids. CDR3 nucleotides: TGTGCCACCGCGCAACACGGACAGGGAGACTACACAGATACGCAGTATTTT. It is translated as CATAQHGQGDYTDTQYF.

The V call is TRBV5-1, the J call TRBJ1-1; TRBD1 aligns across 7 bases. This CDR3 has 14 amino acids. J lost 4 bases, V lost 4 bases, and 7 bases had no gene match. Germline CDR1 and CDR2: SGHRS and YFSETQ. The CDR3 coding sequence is TGCGCCAGCAGCACTCGACAGGGCGGCACTGAAGCTTTCTTT. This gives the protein CASSTRQGGTEAFF. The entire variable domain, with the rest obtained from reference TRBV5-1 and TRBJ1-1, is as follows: KAGVTQTPRYLIKTRGQQVTLSCSPISGHRSVSWYQQTPGQGLQFLFEYFSETQRNKGNFPGRFSGRQFSNSRSEMNVSTLELGDSALYLCASSTRQGGTEAFFGQGTRLTVV.

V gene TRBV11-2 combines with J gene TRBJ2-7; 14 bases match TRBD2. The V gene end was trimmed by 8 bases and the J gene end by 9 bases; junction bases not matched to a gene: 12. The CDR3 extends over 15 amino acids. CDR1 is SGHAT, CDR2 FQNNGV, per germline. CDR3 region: CASGPLGLAGGWQYF. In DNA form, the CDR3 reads TGTGCCAGCGGCCCCCTCGGACTAGCGGGGGGCTGGCAGTACTTC.

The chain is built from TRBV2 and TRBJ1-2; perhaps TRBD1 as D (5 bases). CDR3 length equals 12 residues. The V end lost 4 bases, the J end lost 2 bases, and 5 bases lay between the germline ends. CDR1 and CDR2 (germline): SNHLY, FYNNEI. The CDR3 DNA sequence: TGTGCCAGCAGTGCAGGGAACTATGGCTACACCTTC. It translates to CASSAGNYGYTF.

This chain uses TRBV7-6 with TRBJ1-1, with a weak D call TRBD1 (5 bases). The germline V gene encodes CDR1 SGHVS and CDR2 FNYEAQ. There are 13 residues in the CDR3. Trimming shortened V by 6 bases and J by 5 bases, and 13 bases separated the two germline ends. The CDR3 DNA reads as TGTGCCAGCAGTCGGGGCGCGAGGACTGAAGCTTTCTTT. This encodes CASSRGARTEAFF.

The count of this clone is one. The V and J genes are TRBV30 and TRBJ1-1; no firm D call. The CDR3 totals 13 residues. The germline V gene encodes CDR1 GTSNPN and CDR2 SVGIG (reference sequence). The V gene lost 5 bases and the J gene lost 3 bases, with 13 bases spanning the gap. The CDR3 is CAWFQTWDTEAFF. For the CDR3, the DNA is TGTGCCTGGTTTCAGACTTGGGACACTGAAGCTTTCTTT.

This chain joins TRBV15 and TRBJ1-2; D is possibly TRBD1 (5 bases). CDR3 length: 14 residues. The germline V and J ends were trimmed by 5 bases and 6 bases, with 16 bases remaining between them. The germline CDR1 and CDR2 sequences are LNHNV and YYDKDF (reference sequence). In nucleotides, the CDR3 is TGTGCCACCAGCCTCTCGGGGGATATACATGGCTACACCTTC. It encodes CATSLSGDIHGYTF.

The CDR3 region is CASSQEQGGSYNEQFF. The CDR3 coding sequence is TGCGCCAGCAGCCAAGAGCAAGGCGGATCCTACAATGAGCAGTTCTTC. This chain links TRBV4-1 with TRBJ2-1; D is unresolved. CDR1 is MGHRA, CDR2 YSYEKL, per germline. The V end was cut by 0 bases, the J end by 1 base, with 10 bases between. The CDR3 runs to 16 residues.

The DNA for the CDR3 is TGTGCCAGCAGTTCCGGGATCGGCAATCAGCCCCAGCATTTT. Amino acid sequence: CASSSGIGNQPQHF. V is TRBV28 and J is TRBJ1-5, with D uncertain. Germline loops: CDR1 MDHEN, CDR2 SYDVKM. The CDR3 length is 14 residues. Trimming took 4 bases from V and 2 from J, leaving 9 bases between them.

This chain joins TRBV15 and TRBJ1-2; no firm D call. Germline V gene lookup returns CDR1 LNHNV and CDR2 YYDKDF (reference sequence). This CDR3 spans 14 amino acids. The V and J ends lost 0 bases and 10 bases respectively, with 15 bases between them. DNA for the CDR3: TGTGCCACCAGCAGAGATCGTCGACACCACGACTACACCTTC. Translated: CATSRDRRHHDYTF.